The T cell receptor (beta chain) described here comes from a study of OX40 agonist ivuxolimab in advanced cancers. Overall study findings and caveats: At 0.1-3.0 mg/kg, partial responders had clonal expansion among the lowest observed. CD4+ T cells averaged fewer expanded clones than CD8+ T cells. Undetermined was the antigen specificity of the expanded peripheral T cells. CD4+ and CD8+ blood T cells expanded clonally by week 6 at 0.1 to 3.0 mg/kg.

Profiling relied on immunoSEQ multiplex PCR, and the TCRdb table lists in-frame clones only, not all of them. The data contain more than 15,000 clones, around 90% of them singletons. Germline V gene data show CDR1 as SEHNR and CDR2 as FQNEAQ (reference sequence). Trimming removed 4 bases from V and 1 base from J, with 16 bases in between. The CDR3 has 16 amino acids. There are a few counts of this clone. The antigen remains unidentified. The chain joins TRBV7-9 to TRBJ1-1; D is possibly TRBD1 (5 bases). This TCR came from an adult with an advanced solid tumor such as melanoma, head and neck, liver or kidney cancer. The sequences come from CD4+ or CD8+ T cells sorted from blood, collected in a trial of the OX40 agonist ivuxolimab. The CDR3, as DNA: TGTGCCAGCAGCTCCTCCTGGGGGGTTGGGAACACTGAAGCTTTCTTT. This codes for CASSSSWGVGNTEAFF.